This T cell receptor (beta chain) was identified in a study of blood T cells in healthy people across ages. The use of a sample-barcoded 5' primer and a J-beta primer mix characterized a second PCR of about 7 to 12 cycles. MiXCR, run by TCRdb on the 5' RACE reads, gives a single entry per CDR3 protein. The table lists 550,000 to 600,000 distinct CDR3 sequences, 40% to 55% of them singletons. V lost 4 bases and J lost 10; bases outside the gene matches: 9. Germline lookup yields CDR1 SGHRS and CDR2 YFSETQ. This CDR3 is built from 15 residues. At least 5.5 micrograms of total RNA were extracted per sample. Study results and caveats: Investigators treated diversity estimates from one million T cells as underestimates.

Turning to this clonotype: The antigen remains unidentified.

Sequences were obtained from blood. This receptor was obtained from an older man in good health. The rearrangement links TRBV5-1 to TRBJ2-1; 12 bases are shared with TRBD1. CDR3 sequence (DNA): TGCGCCAGCAGCACTCCGGGACAGGGGGCTTACGAGCAGTTCTTC. Translation gives CASSTPGQGAYEQFF.